One sample yielded the 10 T cell receptor beta chains listed below, sequenced in a study of blood T cell repertoires in COVID-19. Produced via immunoSEQ multiplex PCR; TCRdb's table is partial and in-frame only. Of 45,000 to 50,000 clones in the sample, 83% were seen once. Sample: peripheral blood. The receptor set was obtained from an elderly man in a cohort sampled during active COVID-19.

The chain carries TRBV6-6 and TRBJ1-2, with D possibly TRBD1 on 5 matching bases. Germline CDR1 is MNHNY and CDR2 is SVGAGI (reference sequence). V was trimmed by 2 bases and J by 0 bases, leaving 7 bases between them. The CDR3 has 14 amino acids. This CDR3 reads CASSYQTANYGYTF. CDR3 DNA: TGTGCCAGCAGTTACCAGACAGCTAACTATGGCTACACCTTC.

The chain has TRBV28 and TRBJ1-1; 9 nucleotides match TRBD1. This CDR3 contains 12 residues. Germline lookup yields CDR1 MDHEN and CDR2 SYDVKM. Trimming cost V 7 bases and J 4 bases; bases outside gene matches: 1. The CDR3 bases are TGTGCCAGCACGACAGGGGGCACTGAAGCTTTCTTT. It yields the protein CASTTGGTEAFF.

The chain couples TRBV28 to TRBJ1-3; 11 bases map to TRBD1. Germline loops: CDR1 MDHEN, CDR2 SYDVKM. V lost 4 bases and J lost 2; bases outside the gene matches: 4. The length of the CDR3 is 16 residues. This chain's CDR3 is CASSSGQGATGNTIYF. The DNA of the CDR3 is TGTGCCAGCAGTTCTGGACAGGGGGCGACTGGAAACACCATATATTTT.

The gene calls are TRBV27 and TRBJ2-1, with D perhaps TRBD2 (6 bases). The germline V and J ends were trimmed by 6 bases and 2 bases, with 8 bases remaining between them. CDR1 and CDR2 from the germline V gene are MNHEY and SMNVEV (reference sequence). The CDR3 has 13 amino acids. CDR3: CASRRGTYNEQFF. The CDR3, as DNA: TGTGCCAGCAGGCGGGGAACCTACAATGAGCAGTTCTTC.

The chain employs TRBV19 and TRBJ2-1; 7 nucleotides agree with TRBD2. Germline V gene data show CDR1 as LNHDA and CDR2 as SQIVND (reference sequence). The V and J ends lost 3 bases and 4 bases, in that order; junction bases with no gene match: 6. The CDR3 runs 15 residues. In DNA form, the CDR3 reads TGTGCCAGTAGTATTGGGGGAGGGCCGTACAATGAGCAGTTCTTC. It encodes CASSIGGGPYNEQFF.

The chain carries TRBV6-1 and TRBJ2-7, with a tentative D call TRBD1 (6 bases). Trimming left V 4 bases short and J 3 bases short, with 19 bases between. The CDR3 extends over 16 amino acids. Per the germline V gene, CDR1 is MNHNS and CDR2 is SASEGT. The CDR3 sequence: CASSAQQGRSVYEQYF. In nucleotides, the CDR3 is TGTGCCAGCAGTGCACAACAGGGTCGTTCGGTCTACGAGCAGTACTTC.

The V gene is TRBV10-3, the J gene TRBJ1-2; D call uncertain. The CDR3 loop spans 13 amino acids. CDR1 is ENHRY, CDR2 SYGVKD, per germline. Trimming removed 10 bases from V and 5 bases from J, with 17 bases in between. CDR3 in DNA: TGTGCCACTCGCAAGCAGGAATCTTATGGCTACACCTTC. Translation gives CATRKQESYGYTF.

The chain links TRBV5-1 to TRBJ2-1; D not resolved. V shed 0 bases and J shed 5 bases, with 6 bases lying between them. Germline CDR1 SGHRS, CDR2 YFSETQ. The CDR3 has 13 residues. CDR3 sequence reads: CASSLGAHNEQFF. The CDR3 coding sequence is TGCGCCAGCAGCTTGGGAGCTCACAATGAGCAGTTCTTC.

The chain joins TRBV18 to TRBJ1-6; D is uncertain. The CDR3 consists of 15 residues. Germline CDR1 is KGHSH and CDR2 is LQKENI. Deletions cut 3 bases from V and 7 bases from J, with 13 bases between. The DNA for the CDR3 is TGTGCCAGCTCACCGCGCACGACTGGGAATTCACCCCTCCACTTT. It encodes CASSPRTTGNSPLHF.

This clone was counted once. The genes are TRBV27 and TRBJ2-6; D perhaps matches TRBD2 (5 bases). The CDR3 is 15 amino acids. Between the trimmed V and J ends, which lost 7 bases and 0 bases, there was a span of 10 bases. Germline lookup yields CDR1 MNHEY and CDR2 SMNVEV (reference sequence). The CDR3 bases are TGTGCCAGCACCCTCCGGGACTCTGGGGCCAACGTCCTGACTTTC. This gives the protein CASTLRDSGANVLTF.